The 4 T cell receptor beta chains listed next were all sequenced from one sample in a study of OX40 agonist ivuxolimab in advanced cancers. This table comes from immunoSEQ multiplex PCR, and its TCRdb copy is limited to in-frame clones, with some not included. Of about 58,000 clones listed, around 84% are singletons. Sequencing used CD4+ or CD8+ T cells sorted from blood, obtained in a trial of the OX40 agonist ivuxolimab. The receptors were sampled from an adult with an advanced solid tumor such as melanoma, head and neck, liver or kidney cancer.

The V and J genes are TRBV10-3 and TRBJ2-1, with D possibly matching TRBD1 (5 bases). Germline V lookup: CDR1 ENHRY, CDR2 SYGVKD. Deletions cut 1 base from V and 4 bases from J, with 17 bases between. This CDR3 is built from 17 residues. The CDR3 sequence is CAISEFGAASHYNEQFF. CDR3 nucleotide sequence: TGTGCCATCAGTGAGTTTGGGGCGGCATCCCATTACAATGAGCAGTTCTTC.

The V call is TRBV6-1, the J call TRBJ1-4, with 7 bases that match TRBD1. The germline CDR1 and CDR2 sequences are MNHNS and SASEGT. CDR3 length equals 14 residues. V lost 5 bases and J lost 4; bases outside the gene matches: 4. CDR3 sequence reads: CASSKDRNNEKLFF. In nucleotides, the CDR3 is TGTGCCAGCAGTAAGGACAGGAATAATGAAAAACTGTTTTTT.

V and J are TRBV19 and TRBJ1-1, with 7 bases aligning to TRBD1. Per germline, CDR1 LNHDA and CDR2 SQIVND (reference sequence). V shed 6 bases and J 7 bases; nucleotides not matched to a gene: 14. CDR3 length: 15 amino acids. For the CDR3, the DNA is TGTGCCAGTAGGACTCCAGGGGGTGTCGACATTGAAGCTTTCTTT. It is translated as CASRTPGGVDIEAFF.

The gene calls are TRBV6-5 and TRBJ1-2; D is uncertain. The CDR3 loop spans 14 amino acids. The germline V gene encodes CDR1 MNHEY and CDR2 SVGAGI. The V end lost 5 bases, the J end lost 2 bases, and 12 bases lay between the germline ends. DNA of the CDR3: TGTGCCAGCAGTCCTCGGGAGACCAACTATGGCTACACCTTC. This sequence encodes CASSPRETNYGYTF.